This T cell receptor (beta chain) came from a study of vaccination and CD4 T cells after COVID-19. There are 15 residues in the CDR3. CDR1 is SEHNR, CDR2 FQNEAQ, per germline (reference sequence). The ends lost 2 bases at V and 6 bases at J; junction bases unmatched: 4. Treatment meaning: roughly nine-day PBMC culture with coronavirus spike peptide pools or control peptides (ViraFEST assay). With the Oncomine TCR Beta short-read assay, DNA from cultured CD4+ T cells was sequenced. One entry per CDR3 protein results from TCRdb running MiXCR on the PCR reads. Of around 20,000 distinct CDR3 sequences in the sample, approximately 50% are singletons; the top ten hold 13%. On this clonotype itself: What it binds is unknown.

This TCR was recovered from a human donor with COVID-19. Material for sequencing was cultured CD4+ T cells from blood. This chain links TRBV7-9 with TRBJ2-1, with 10 positions matching TRBD2. The CDR3 DNA is TGTGCCAGCAGCTTACAAGCGGGGGGGCTCAATGAGCAGTTCTTC. Residues: CASSLQAGGLNEQFF.